This T cell receptor beta chain was obtained from a study of blood T cells in healthy people across ages. A J-beta primer mix and a sample-barcoded 5' primer were used in a second PCR of roughly 7 to 12 cycles. TCRdb re-derived calls from the 5' RACE reads in MiXCR, one entry per CDR3 protein. The table has about 1.4 million distinct CDR3 sequences, around 59% seen once. CDR3 length: 13 amino acids. CDR1 SGHTA and CDR2 FQGNSA come from the germline V gene. The chain is built from TRBV7-2 and TRBJ2-7; D unclear. The end of the DNA aligns better with TRBJ2-5, so the J call may be wrong. The specimen sequenced was blood. The TCR sequence derives from a man younger than 30 in good health. The CDR3 DNA follows: TGTGCCAGCAGCTTAATGTCCGGGGAGACCCAGTACTTC. Translated: CASSLMSGETQYF.